The 3 T cell receptor beta chains below come from one sample, sequenced in a study of CD8 T cells in ankylosing spondylitis. TCRdb re-derived calls from the 5' RACE reads in MiXCR, one entry per CDR3 protein. The sample includes some 270,000 distinct CDR3 sequences, over 15% of them seen just once. The material sequenced was blood, either unsorted or a sorted T cell fraction (not recorded which). These receptors all stem from a male donor with ankylosing spondylitis or in good health (not recorded which).

There are many counts of this clonotype. The chain combines TRBV20-1 with TRBJ2-3; 8 nucleotides line up with TRBD1. Germline V gives CDR1 DFQATT, CDR2 SNEGSKA (reference sequence). Trimming removed 5 bases from V and 2 bases from J; junction bases left unmatched: 9. The CDR3 contains 15 residues. This chain's CDR3 is CSAHDRGTSTDTQYF. DNA for the CDR3: TGCAGTGCTCATGACAGGGGAACCTCCACAGATACGCAGTATTTT.

The sample holds a few counts of this clonotype. The chain joins TRBV25-1 to TRBJ2-7; D call uncertain. The germline gives CDR1 MGHDK, CDR2 SYGVNS. This CDR3 is built from 14 residues. V lost 5 bases to trimming and J lost 3 bases, with 14 bases between them. In DNA form, the CDR3 reads TGTGCCAGCAGTCCCTTGGACCTCGACTACGAGCAGTACTTC. Amino acids: CASSPLDLDYEQYF.

This clonotype was counted many times. The rearrangement uses TRBV9 and TRBJ1-5; D call uncertain. V lost 4 bases and J lost 3, with 11 bases in between. Germline CDR1 is SGDLS and CDR2 is YYNGEE. The CDR3 has 14 amino acids. DNA for the CDR3: TGTGCCAGCAGCACAGACGGAGCCAATCAGCCCCAGCATTTT. Protein product: CASSTDGANQPQHF.